The rows below give T cell receptor beta chains drawn from one sample of a study of Ad26.COV2.S vaccination and SARS-CoV-2 variants. The protocol was immunoSEQ multiplex PCR, while the TCRdb copy is restricted to in-frame clones and leaves out a portion. The sample yields some 340,000 clones, approximately 80% seen once. The specimen comprised peripheral blood, sampled in a trial of Ad26.COV2.S vaccine versus placebo. The receptors were gathered from a person between 18 and 59 years old who received the Ad26.COV2.S COVID-19 vaccine or a placebo. Both conserved end residues are part of each CDR3.

TRBJ2-5 | TRBV7-5 | CVRSLIQVIAGSSETQYF
TRBJ2-1 | TRBV6-6 | CASSPKLGNEQFF
TRBJ1-4 | TRBV27 | CASSPQTTTTNEKLFF
TRBJ1-1 | TRBV7-2 | CASSLRQTQVNTEAFF
TRBJ1-2 | TRBV3-1/TRBV3-2 | CASSQRGGDRGRGVNYGYTF
TRBJ2-1 | TRBV11-1 | CASSSNLGQNNEQFF
TRBJ1-5 | TRBV4-1 | CASSLDQPQHF
TRBJ1-1 | TRBV2 | CASRTEGQKNTEAFF
TRBJ1-1 | TRBV4-2 | CASSQVAGLNTEAFF
TRBJ2-1 | TRBV10-3 | CAITRTAYNEQFF
TRBJ1-1 | TRBV5-1 | CASSLVGVGNTEAFF
TRBJ2-1 | TRBV11-3 | CASTHSQGGNEQFF
TRBJ2-3 | TRBV7-7 | CASSSELGDTQYF
TRBJ2-7 | TRBV6-6 | CASSTTGTGGFSEQYF
TRBJ2-3 | TRBV29-1 | CSVVLAGGTDTQYF
TRBJ2-1 | TRBV28 | CASSPGALTSYNEQFF
TRBJ1-2 | TRBV18 | CASSPTREPYGYTF
TRBJ1-1 | TRBV7-2 | CASSLVGTHLLNTEAFF
TRBJ2-7 | TRBV11-3 | CASSLEQGGEQYF
TRBJ1-1 | TRBV29-1 | CSAGRGRENTEAFF
TRBJ1-1 | TRBV27 | CASSTDRITAFF
TRBJ2-3 | TRBV28 | CASSSGTWGSNTQYF
TRBJ2-7 | TRBV4-1 | CASSRMTRDYEQYF
TRBJ2-5 | TRBV12-3/TRBV12-4 | CASSFQQGETQYF
TRBJ1-1 | TRBV3-1/TRBV3-2 | CASSQGRISNTEAFF
TRBJ1-1 | TRBV30 | CAWSVQRMNTEAFF
TRBJ2-5 | TRBV15 | CATSRDFLAGAQETQYF
TRBJ2-3 | TRBV5-6 | CASSSGLLTDTQYF
TRBJ2-1 | TRBV5-1 | CASRWDPYNEQFF
TRBJ1-1 | TRBV2 | CASRSGTGSTEAFF
TRBJ2-5 | TRBV3-1/TRBV3-2 | CASSPTGTEVETQYF
TRBJ1-1 | TRBV28 | CASSKPVNRAKAFF
TRBJ1-5 | TRBV6-5 | CASIGAGVEPQHF
TRBJ1-1 | TRBV6-5 | CASTKPGGTEAFF
TRBJ1-1 | TRBV3-1/TRBV3-2 | CASRTDRQNTEAFF
TRBJ2-7 | TRBV12-3/TRBV12-4 | CASSLNLAAQYF
TRBJ2-5 | TRBV12-3/TRBV12-4 | CASSAPGQETQYF
TRBJ2-1 | TRBV3-1/TRBV3-2 | CASSRSASYNEQFF
TRBJ1-2 | TRBV3-1/TRBV3-2 | CASSQRDGGYTF
TRBJ2-5 | TRBV18 | CASSPFTGDLRETQYF
TRBJ1-1 | TRBV10-3 | CAIRPGQGTSRRTEAFF
TRBJ2-2 | TRBV6-5 | CASSYSPLSTGELFF
TRBJ1-1 | TRBV10-3 | CAISESFRAGLTEAFF
TRBJ1-1 | TRBV18 | CASSRQVDTEAFF
TRBJ2-2 | TRBV11-2 | CASSLRRAGELFF
TRBJ1-2 | TRBV27 | CASSATGVGGYTF
TRBJ1-2 | TRBV12-3/TRBV12-4 | CASSFTGPYGYTF
TRBJ1-2 | TRBV7-3 | CASSSDSSGYTF
TRBJ2-2 | TRBV9 | CASSQTTSGGGELFF
TRBJ2-7 | TRBV18 | CASSPREQEQYF
TRBJ1-5 | TRBV3-1/TRBV3-2 | CASSQEQGGRLLFQTQHF
TRBJ2-5 | TRBV7-3 | CASSPSGGETQYF
TRBJ1-4 | TRBV3-1/TRBV3-2 | CASSRREGANEKLFF
TRBJ1-1 | TRBV28 | CASSTNGVWTEAFF
TRBJ1-2 | TRBV27 | CASSPHQQGEGYTF